This TCR beta chain was sequenced during a study of blood T cell repertoires in COVID-19 (dated by TCRdb to about 2020). Notes on the research overall: Samples covering the acute and convalescent phases of COVID-19 were provided by collaborators in the United States, Italy and Spain. Samples were obtained from the ongoing ImmuneRACE study (first 160 participants) and from 1,000 to 1,500 subjects provided by 6 global collaborators. Where available, HLA class I and class II types were taken from metadata supplied by the sample provider and were not determined by assay-based typing. The prospective study material was composed of cDNA or gDNA derived from T cells, B-cell-depleted T cells, or PBMCs. Deeply sampled blood TCRbeta repertoires from subjects exposed to, actively infected with, or recovered from COVID-19 were included in the dataset. Nearly every sample came with metadata listing a de-identified subject ID, COVID-19 status, age in years and sex. The repertoires were released in a freely available public database meant as a resource for research on the immune response to SARS-CoV-2. Study-level results and caveats: Clinical and demographic metadata were provided uncurated, with the amount varying by source and participant.

Another Seattle source contributed samples from volunteer blood donors who had recovered from COVID-19. The collaborating institutions used their own protocols to collect whole blood in K2EDTA tubes. For TCRbeta analysis, collaborators shipped samples as frozen whole blood, isolated PBMCs, or DNA extracted from either of those sample types. From V the trimming removes 4 bases and from J it removes 5 bases, while the gene matches leave 6 bases of the junction unaccounted for. Inclusive of the bounding cysteine and phenylalanine, the CDR3 is 15 residues long. Only the CDR3 DNA is retained, 45 bases long and in frame from the first base. As encoded in the germline V gene (reference sequence), CDR1 is GTSNPN while CDR2 is SVGIG. This clone appeared many times. No cognate antigen has been identified for it. No per-base quality is available; no much larger clone lies one base away. The immunoSEQ Assay, a bias-controlled multiplex PCR, was used to amplify TCRbeta CDR3 regions from genomic DNA. The paper's data handling went like this. Within the assay, amplification of reference gene primers was used to estimate how many nucleated cells each sample contained. Sequence reads were collapsed and filtered to measure the absolute abundance of every unique TCRbeta CDR3 rearrangement. For each sample, productive Simpson clonality was calculated as the square root of Simpson's diversity index across productive rearrangements. TCRdb holds this immuneACCESS table with in-frame rearrangements only. Some clones are missing; in checked studies, unresolved V genes explain under half, and the rest has no known cause. V, J and clone size reflect that table, while D and trimming were determined from the DNA. In all, the sample holds around 220,000 clones, and approximately 91% of those were seen once. The ten largest clones take up approximately 2.2% of the sample.

Material: peripheral blood. The chain was built from TRBV30 and TRBJ2-5, with 14 central nucleotides matching TRBD2. This TCR came from a woman aged 40 to 49 who had recovered from COVID-19. The CDR3 in this case is CAWIRLAGGTETQYF. The DNA is TGTGCCTGGATCCGACTAGCGGGAGGGACGGAGACCCAGTACTTC. Reference TRBV30 and TRBJ2-5 proteins supply the regions before and after the CDR3; the full variable domain is: SQTIHQWPATLVQPVGSPLSLECTVEGTSNPNLYWYRQAAGRGLQLLFYSVGIGQISSEVPQNLSASRPQDRQFILSSKKLLLSDSGFYLCAWIRLAGGTETQYFGPGTRLLVL.